The clone carrying this T cell receptor (beta chain) has just a few counts. What it binds is not known. This record belongs to a study of T cell repertoires in cytomegalovirus infection. Study details: Recently identified HLA-C-restricted CMV epitopes and well-studied HLA-B-restricted CMV epitopes were used by the study. Signatures in public TCR beta sequences pointed to both CMV infection and matching HLA type. Findings of the study overall: Cumulative frequency (of public TCR beta family members) identified carriers of CMV plus the relevant HLA. Predominance within the ex vivo response was attributable to HLA-C-restricted CMV-specific TCR beta clonotypes.

Germline V lookup: CDR1 SGHTA, CDR2 FQGNSA. The CDR3 consists of 17 residues. Germline trimming cut 5 bases from V and 9 bases from J; bases unmatched to any gene: 19. In TCRdb, the reads were re-called with MiXCR into one record per CDR3 protein. The table lists 680,000 or so distinct CDR3 sequences, around a third of them singletons. Specimen: cultured PBMCs, collected from culture after CMV antigen stimulation. The sequence derives from a human donor in good health (CMV status not recorded). Some clones in this sample may be carry-over from other donors' samples. This chain uses TRBV7-2 with TRBJ1-5, with TRBD1 matching 7 bases. CDR3 protein: CASSLTPPGQASGPQHF. The CDR3 DNA reads as TGTGCCAGCAGCCTCACCCCCCCCGGACAGGCGTCAGGGCCCCAGCATTTT. Supplemented by reference TRBV7-2 and TRBJ1-5, the full variable domain reads GAGVSQSPSNKVTEKGKDVELRCDPISGHTALYWYRQSLGQGLEFLIYFQGNSAPDKSGLPSDRFSAERTGGSVSTLTIQRTQQEDSAVYLCASSLTPPGQASGPQHFGDGTRLSIL.